This T cell receptor beta chain emerged from a study of T-cell memory formation after mild COVID-19. The germline V gene has CDR1 MGHRA and CDR2 YSYEKL. The CDR3 consists of 14 residues. The trim removed 4 bases at V and 8 bases at J, leaving 10 bases unmatched. TCRdb reprocessed the 5' RACE reads with MiXCR, giving one entry per CDR3 protein. The sample includes about 470,000 distinct CDR3 sequences, 18% of them seen just once. This TCR derives from an adult woman who had mild COVID-19 (a few samples of this study predate the infection). Cell type and time point are not known. V and J are TRBV4-1 and TRBJ1-2, with 7 bases matching TRBD1. Sequences were obtained from PBMCs or a T cell subset sorted from them (not recorded which). CDR3 amino acids: CASSRTGTELGYTF. DNA of the CDR3: TGCGCCAGCAGCCGAACCGGGACAGAGCTCGGCTACACCTTC.